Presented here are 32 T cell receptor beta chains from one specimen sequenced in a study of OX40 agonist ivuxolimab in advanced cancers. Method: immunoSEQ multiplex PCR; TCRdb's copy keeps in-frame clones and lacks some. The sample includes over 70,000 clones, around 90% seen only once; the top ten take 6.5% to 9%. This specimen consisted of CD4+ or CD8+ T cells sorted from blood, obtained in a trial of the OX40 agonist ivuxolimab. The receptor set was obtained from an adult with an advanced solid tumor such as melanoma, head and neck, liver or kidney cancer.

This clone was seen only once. The CDR3 spells CASSELAGGRSDEQFF. As DNA, the CDR3 is TGTGCCAGCAGTGAGTTGGCGGGAGGGCGGAGCGATGAGCAGTTCTTC. The V and J genes are TRBV6-1 and TRBJ2-1; TRBD2 matches at 9 bases. The CDR3 consists of 16 residues. CDR1 is MNHNS, CDR2 SASEGT, per germline. The J segment lost 8 bases and the V segment lost 3 bases, leaving 11 bases of the junction unmatched.

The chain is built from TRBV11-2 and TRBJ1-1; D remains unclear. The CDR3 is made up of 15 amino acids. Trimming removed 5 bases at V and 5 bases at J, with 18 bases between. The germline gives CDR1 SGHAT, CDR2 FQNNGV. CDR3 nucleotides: TGTGCCAGCAGCCTTAGGGCTTTTAGCGAAACTGAAGCTTTCTTT. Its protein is CASSLRAFSETEAFF. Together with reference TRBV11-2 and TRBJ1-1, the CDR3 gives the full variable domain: EAGVAQSPRYKIIEKRQSVAFWCNPISGHATLYWYQQILGQGPKLLIQFQNNGVVDDSQLPKDRFSAERLKGVDSTLKIQPAKLEDSAVYLCASSLRAFSETEAFFGQGTRLTVV.

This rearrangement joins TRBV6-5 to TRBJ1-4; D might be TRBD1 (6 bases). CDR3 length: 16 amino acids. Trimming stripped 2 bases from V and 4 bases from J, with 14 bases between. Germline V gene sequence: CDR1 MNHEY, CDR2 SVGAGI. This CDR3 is CASSYTGSRGNEKLFF. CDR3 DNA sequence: TGTGCCAGCAGTTACACCGGCTCCAGGGGTAATGAAAAACTGTTTTTT.

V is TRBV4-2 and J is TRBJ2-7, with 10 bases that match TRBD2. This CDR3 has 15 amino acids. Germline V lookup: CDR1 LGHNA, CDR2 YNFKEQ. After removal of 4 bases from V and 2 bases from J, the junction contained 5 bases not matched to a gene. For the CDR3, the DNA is TGTGCCAGCAGCCTGCTAGCGGGAGTCCCCTACGAGCAGTACTTC. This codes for CASSLLAGVPYEQYF.

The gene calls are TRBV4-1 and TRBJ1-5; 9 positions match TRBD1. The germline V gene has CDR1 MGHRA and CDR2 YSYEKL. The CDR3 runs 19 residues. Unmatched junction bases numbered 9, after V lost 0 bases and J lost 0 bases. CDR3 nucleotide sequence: TGCGCCAGCAGCCAAGATTGGGACAGGGCCCTTTATAGCAATCAGCCCCAGCATTTT. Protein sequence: CASSQDWDRALYSNQPQHF.

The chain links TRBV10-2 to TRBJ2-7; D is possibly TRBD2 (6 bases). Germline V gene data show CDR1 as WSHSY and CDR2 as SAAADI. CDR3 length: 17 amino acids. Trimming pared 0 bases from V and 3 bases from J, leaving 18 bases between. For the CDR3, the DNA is TGCGCCAGCAGTGAGTCGTTTGAGCGGGTTCGATTCTACGAGCAGTACTTC. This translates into CASSESFERVRFYEQYF.

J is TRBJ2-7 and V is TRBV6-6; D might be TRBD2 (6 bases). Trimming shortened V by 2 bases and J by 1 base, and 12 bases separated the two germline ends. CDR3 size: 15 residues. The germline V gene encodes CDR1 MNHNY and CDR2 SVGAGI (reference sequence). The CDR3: CASSYLGEESYEQYF. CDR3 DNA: TGTGCCAGCAGTTACCTGGGGGAGGAATCCTACGAGCAGTACTTC.

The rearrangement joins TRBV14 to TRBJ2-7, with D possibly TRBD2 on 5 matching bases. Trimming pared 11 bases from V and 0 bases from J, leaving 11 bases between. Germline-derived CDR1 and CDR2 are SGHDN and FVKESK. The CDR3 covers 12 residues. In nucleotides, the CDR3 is TGTGCCTCTAAGGGAGACTCCTACGAGCAGTACTTC. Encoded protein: CASKGDSYEQYF.

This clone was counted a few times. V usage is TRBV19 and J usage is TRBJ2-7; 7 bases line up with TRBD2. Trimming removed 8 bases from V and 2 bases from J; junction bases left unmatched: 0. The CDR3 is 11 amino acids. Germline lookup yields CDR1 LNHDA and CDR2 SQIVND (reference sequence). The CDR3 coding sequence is TGTGCCAGTGGACTAGCCTACGAGCAGTACTTC. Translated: CASGLAYEQYF.

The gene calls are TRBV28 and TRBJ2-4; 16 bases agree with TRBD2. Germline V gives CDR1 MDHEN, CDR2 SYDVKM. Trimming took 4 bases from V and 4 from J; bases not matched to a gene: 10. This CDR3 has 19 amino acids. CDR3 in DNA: TGTGCCAGCAGTTATCCCTTTGCGGGACTAGCGGGAGGGAAAAACATTCAGTACTTC. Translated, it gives CASSYPFAGLAGGKNIQYF.

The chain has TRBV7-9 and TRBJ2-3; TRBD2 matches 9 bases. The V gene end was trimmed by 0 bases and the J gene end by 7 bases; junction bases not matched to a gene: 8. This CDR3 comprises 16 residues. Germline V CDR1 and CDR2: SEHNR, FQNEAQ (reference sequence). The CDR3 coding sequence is TGTGCCAGCAGCTTAGCGCTTGCGGGAGGGCTGTATACGCAGTATTTT. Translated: CASSLALAGGLYTQYF.

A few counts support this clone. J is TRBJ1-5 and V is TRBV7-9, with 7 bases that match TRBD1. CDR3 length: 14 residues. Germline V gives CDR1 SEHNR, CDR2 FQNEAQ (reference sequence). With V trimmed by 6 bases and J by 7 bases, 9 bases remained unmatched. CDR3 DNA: TGTGCCAGCAGTTCCGACAGGGAAGGCCAGCCCCAGCATTTT. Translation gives CASSSDREGQPQHF. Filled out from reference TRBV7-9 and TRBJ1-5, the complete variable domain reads DTGVSQNPRHKITKRGQNVTFRCDPISEHNRLYWYRQTLGQGPEFLTYFQNEAQLEKSRLLSDRFSAERPKGSFSTLEIQRTEQGDSAMYLCASSSDREGQPQHFGDGTRLSIL.

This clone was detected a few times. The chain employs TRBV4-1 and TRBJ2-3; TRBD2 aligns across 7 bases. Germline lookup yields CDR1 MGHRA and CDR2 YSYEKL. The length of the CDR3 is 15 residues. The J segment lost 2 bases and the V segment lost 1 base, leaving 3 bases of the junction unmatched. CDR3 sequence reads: CASSQAERDTDTQYF. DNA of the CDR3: TGCGCCAGCAGCCAAGCTGAGCGGGACACAGATACGCAGTATTTT.

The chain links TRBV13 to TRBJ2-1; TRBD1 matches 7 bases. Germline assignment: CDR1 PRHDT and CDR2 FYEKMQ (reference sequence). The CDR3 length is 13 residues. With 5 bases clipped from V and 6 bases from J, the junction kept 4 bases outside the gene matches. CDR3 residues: CASSPPGGNEQFF. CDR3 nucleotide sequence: TGTGCCAGCAGCCCCCCAGGGGGCAATGAGCAGTTCTTC. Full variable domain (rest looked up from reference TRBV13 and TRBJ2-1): AAGVIQSPRHLIKEKRETATLKCYPIPRHDTVYWYQQGPGQDPQFLISFYEKMQSDKGSIPDRFSAQQFSDYHSELNMSSLELGDSALYFCASSPPGGNEQFFGPGTRLTVL.

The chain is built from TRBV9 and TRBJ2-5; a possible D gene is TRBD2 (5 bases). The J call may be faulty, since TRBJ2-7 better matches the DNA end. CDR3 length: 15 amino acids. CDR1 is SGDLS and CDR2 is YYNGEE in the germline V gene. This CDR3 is CASSVGGLPGREQYF. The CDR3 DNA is TGTGCCAGCAGCGTGGGTGGACTCCCCGGCCGCGAGCAGTACTTC.

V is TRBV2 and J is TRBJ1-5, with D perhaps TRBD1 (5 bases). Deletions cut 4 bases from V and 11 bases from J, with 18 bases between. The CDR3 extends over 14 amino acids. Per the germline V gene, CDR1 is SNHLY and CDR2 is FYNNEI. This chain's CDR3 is CASSGARAISAQHF. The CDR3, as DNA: TGTGCCAGCAGTGGGGCCAGGGCTATATCAGCCCAGCATTTT.

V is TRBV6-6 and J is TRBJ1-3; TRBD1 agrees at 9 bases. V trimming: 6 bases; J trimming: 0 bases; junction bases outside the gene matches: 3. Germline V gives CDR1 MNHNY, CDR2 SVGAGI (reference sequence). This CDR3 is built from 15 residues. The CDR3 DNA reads TGTGCCAGCAGAACAGGGGGCGGCTCTGGAAACACCATATATTTT. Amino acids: CASRTGGGSGNTIYF.

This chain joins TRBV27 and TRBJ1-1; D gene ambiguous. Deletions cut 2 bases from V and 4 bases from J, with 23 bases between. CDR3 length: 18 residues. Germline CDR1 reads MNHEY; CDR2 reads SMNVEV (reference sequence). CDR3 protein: CASSLPLRLVGPGTEAFF. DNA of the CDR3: TGTGCCAGCAGTTTACCCCTTCGACTGGTGGGCCCAGGCACTGAAGCTTTCTTT.

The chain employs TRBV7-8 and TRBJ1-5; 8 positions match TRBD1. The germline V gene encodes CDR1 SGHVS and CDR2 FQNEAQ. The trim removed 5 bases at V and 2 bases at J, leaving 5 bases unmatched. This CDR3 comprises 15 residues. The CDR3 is CASSTDRERNQPQHF. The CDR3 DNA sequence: TGTGCCAGCAGCACGGACAGGGAGCGCAATCAGCCCCAGCATTTT.

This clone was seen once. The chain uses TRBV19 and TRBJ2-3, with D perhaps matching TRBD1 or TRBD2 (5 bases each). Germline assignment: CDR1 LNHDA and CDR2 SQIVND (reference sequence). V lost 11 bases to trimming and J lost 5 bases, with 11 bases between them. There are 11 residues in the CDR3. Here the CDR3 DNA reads TGTGCCGGCCGGGACGGAGATACGCAGTATTTT. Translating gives CAGRDGDTQYF.

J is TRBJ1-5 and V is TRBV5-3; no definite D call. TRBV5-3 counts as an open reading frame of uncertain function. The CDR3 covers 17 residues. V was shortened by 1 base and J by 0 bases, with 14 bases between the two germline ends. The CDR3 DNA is TGTGCCAGAAGCTTGAACTTCACACTATATAGCAATCAGCCCCAGCATTTT. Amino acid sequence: CARSLNFTLYSNQPQHF.

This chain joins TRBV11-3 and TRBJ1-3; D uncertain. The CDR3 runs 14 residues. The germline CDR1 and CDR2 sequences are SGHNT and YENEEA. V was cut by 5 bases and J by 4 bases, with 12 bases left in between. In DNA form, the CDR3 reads TGTGCCAGCAGCGATAGTCAAGTCGGAAACACCATATATTTT. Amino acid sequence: CASSDSQVGNTIYF.

CDR3 nucleotides: TGTGCCAGCAGCTTTGGGGGCCTGAACACTGAAGCTTTCTTT. Encoded protein: CASSFGGLNTEAFF. This rearrangement joins TRBV11-2 to TRBJ1-1; D possibly corresponds to TRBD1 (6 bases). V lost 3 bases to trimming and J lost 0 bases, with 8 bases between them. The CDR3 consists of 14 residues. CDR1 and CDR2 (germline): SGHAT, FQNNGV.

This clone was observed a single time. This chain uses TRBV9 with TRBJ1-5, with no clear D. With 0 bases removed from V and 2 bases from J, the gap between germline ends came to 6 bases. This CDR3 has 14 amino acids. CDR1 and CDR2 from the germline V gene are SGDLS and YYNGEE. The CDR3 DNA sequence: TGTGCCAGCAGCGTAGGTGACGGCAATCAGCCCCAGCATTTT. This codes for CASSVGDGNQPQHF.

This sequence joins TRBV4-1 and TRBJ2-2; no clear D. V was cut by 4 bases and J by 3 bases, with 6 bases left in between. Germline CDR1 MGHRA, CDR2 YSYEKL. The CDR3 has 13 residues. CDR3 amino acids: CASSPQDTGELFF. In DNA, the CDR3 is TGCGCCAGCAGCCCCCAGGACACCGGGGAGCTGTTTTTT.

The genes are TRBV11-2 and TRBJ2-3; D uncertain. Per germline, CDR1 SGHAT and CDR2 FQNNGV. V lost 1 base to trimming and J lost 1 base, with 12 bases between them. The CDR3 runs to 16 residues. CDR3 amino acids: CASSLALGFGTDTQYF. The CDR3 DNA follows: TGTGCCAGCAGCTTAGCGCTGGGCTTCGGCACAGATACGCAGTATTTT.

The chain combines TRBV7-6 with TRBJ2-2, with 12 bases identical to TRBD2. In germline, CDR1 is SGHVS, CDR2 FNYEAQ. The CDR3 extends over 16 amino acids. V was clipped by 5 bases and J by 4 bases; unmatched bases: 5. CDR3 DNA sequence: TGTGCCAGCAGCCGGACTAGCGGGGCCCCCACCGGGGAGCTGTTTTTT. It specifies CASSRTSGAPTGELFF.

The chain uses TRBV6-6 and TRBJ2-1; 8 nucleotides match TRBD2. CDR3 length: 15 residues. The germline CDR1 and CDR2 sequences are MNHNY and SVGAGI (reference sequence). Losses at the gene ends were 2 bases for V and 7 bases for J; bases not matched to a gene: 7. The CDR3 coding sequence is TGTGCCAGCAGTTACCCCGGGACTAGGGGGAATGAGCAGTTCTTC. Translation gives CASSYPGTRGNEQFF.

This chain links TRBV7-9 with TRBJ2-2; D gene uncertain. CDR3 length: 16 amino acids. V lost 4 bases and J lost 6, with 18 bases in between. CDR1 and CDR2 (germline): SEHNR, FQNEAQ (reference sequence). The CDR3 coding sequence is TGTGCCAGCAGCTCGAAAGGAACTTCCCCCCCCGGGGAGCTGTTTTTT. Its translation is CASSSKGTSPPGELFF.

The CDR3 protein is CASSFEGSYEQYF. The CDR3 nucleotides are TGTGCCAGCAGCTTTGAGGGAAGCTACGAGCAGTACTTC. The chain recombines TRBV7-9 with TRBJ2-7, with D possibly TRBD2 on 5 matching bases. Germline V gene data show CDR1 as SEHNR and CDR2 as FQNEAQ (reference sequence). With 3 bases removed from V and 3 bases from J, the gap between germline ends came to 9 bases. The length of the CDR3 is 13 residues.

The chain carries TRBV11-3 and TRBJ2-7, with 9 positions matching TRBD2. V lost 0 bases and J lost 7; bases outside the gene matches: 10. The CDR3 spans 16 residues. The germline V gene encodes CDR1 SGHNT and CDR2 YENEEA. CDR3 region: CASSLDPGTSSREQYF. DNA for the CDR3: TGTGCCAGCAGCTTAGATCCCGGGACTAGCTCCCGGGAGCAGTACTTC.

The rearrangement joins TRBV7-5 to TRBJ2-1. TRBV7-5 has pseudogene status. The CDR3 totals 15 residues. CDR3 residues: CARSLGNGVCNEQFF. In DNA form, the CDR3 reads TGTGCCAGAAGCTTAGGGAATGGCGTCTGCAATGAGCAGTTCTTC.